This paragraph covers one T cell receptor beta chain sequence. Germline V gene data show CDR1 as LGHDT and CDR2 as YNNKEL (reference sequence). CDR3 length: 17 residues. V was clipped by 2 bases and J by 2 bases; unmatched bases: 9. From the RT-PCR reads, TCRdb called clonotypes with MiXCR, one entry per CDR3 protein. The repertoire consists of hundreds of thousands of distinct CDR3 sequences, with approximately 15% occurring once and the leading ten covering 3.6%. The sequenced material came from memory CD4+ T cells from blood. This chain joins TRBV3-1 and TRBJ2-5; TRBD2 matches 9 bases. The clonotype originates from a female donor in good health, serving as a healthy control. CDR3 protein: CASSQSPLLAGQETQYF. The CDR3 DNA sequence: TGTGCCAGCAGCCAATCCCCGTTGCTAGCGGGACAAGAGACCCAGTACTTC.